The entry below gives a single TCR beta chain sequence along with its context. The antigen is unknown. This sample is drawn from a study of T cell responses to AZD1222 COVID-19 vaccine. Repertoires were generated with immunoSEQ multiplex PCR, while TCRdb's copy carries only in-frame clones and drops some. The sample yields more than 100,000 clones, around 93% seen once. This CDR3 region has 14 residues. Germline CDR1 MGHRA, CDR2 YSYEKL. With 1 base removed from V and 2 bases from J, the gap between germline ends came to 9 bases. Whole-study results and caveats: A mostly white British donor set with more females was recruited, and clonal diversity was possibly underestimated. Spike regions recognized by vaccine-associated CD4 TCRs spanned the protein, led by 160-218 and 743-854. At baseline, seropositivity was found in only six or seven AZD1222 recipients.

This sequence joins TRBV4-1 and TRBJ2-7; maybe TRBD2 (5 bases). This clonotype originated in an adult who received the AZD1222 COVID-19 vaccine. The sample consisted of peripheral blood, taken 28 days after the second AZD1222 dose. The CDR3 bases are TGCGCCAGCAGCCAAGTTCCGGGGACCTACGAGCAGTACTTC. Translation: CASSQVPGTYEQYF.